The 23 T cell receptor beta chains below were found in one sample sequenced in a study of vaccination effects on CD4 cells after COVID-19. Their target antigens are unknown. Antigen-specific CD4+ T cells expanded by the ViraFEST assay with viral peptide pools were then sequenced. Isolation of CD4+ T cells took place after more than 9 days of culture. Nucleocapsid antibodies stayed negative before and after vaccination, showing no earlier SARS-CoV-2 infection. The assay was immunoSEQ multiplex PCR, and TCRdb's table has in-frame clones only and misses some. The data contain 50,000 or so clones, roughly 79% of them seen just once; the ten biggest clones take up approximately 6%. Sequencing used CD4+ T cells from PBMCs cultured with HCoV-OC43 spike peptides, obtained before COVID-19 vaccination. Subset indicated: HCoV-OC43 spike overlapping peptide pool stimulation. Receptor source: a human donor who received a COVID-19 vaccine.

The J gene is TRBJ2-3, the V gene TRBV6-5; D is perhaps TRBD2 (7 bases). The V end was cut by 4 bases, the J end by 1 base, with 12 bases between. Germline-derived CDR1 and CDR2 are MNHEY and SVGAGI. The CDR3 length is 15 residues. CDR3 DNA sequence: TGTGCCAGCAGTTCGGCGGGGGCCGGCACAGATACGCAGTATTTT. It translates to CASSSAGAGTDTQYF.

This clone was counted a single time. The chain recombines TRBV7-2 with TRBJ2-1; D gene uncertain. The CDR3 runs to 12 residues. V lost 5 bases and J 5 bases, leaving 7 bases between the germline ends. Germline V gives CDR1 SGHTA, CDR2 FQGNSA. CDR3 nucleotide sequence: TGTGCCAGCAGCCGTTATAACAATGAGCAGTTCTTC. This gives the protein CASSRYNNEQFF.

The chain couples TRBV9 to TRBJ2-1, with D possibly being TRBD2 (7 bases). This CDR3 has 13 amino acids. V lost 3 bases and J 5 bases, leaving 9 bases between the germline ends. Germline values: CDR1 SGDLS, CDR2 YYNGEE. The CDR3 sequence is CASSEGGDNEQFF. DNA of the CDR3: TGTGCCAGCAGCGAAGGGGGGGACAATGAGCAGTTCTTC.

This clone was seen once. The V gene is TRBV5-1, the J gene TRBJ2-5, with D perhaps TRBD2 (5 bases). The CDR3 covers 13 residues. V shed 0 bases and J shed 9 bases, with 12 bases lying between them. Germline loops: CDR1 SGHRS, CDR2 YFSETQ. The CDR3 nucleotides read TGCGCCAGCAGCTTGGGGCAGTCCGGGGCCCAGTACTTC. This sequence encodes CASSLGQSGAQYF.

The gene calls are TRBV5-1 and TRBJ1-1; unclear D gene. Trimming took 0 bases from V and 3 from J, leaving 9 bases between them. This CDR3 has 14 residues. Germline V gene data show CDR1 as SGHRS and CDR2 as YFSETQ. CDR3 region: CASSLGPGDTEAFF. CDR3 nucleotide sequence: TGCGCCAGCAGCTTGGGTCCGGGAGACACTGAAGCTTTCTTT.

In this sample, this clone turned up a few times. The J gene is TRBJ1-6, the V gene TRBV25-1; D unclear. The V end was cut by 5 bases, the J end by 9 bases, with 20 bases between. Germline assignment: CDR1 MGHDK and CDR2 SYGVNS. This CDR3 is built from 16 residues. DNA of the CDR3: TGTGCCAGCAGTTCATTAACGACGGCCTGGGGTTCACCCCTCCACTTT. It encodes CASSSLTTAWGSPLHF. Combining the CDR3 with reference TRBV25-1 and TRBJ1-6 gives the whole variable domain EADIYQTPRYLVIGTGKKITLECSQTMGHDKMYWYQQDPGMELHLIHYSYGVNSTEKGDLSSESTVSRIRTEHFPLTLESARPSHTSQYLCASSSLTTAWGSPLHFGNGTRLTVT.

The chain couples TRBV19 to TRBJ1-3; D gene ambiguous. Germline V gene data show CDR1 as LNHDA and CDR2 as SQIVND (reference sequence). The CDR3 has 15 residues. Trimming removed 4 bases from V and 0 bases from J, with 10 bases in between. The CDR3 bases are TGTGCCAGTAGTACTGGACGGAACTCTGGAAACACCATATATTTT. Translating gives CASSTGRNSGNTIYF.

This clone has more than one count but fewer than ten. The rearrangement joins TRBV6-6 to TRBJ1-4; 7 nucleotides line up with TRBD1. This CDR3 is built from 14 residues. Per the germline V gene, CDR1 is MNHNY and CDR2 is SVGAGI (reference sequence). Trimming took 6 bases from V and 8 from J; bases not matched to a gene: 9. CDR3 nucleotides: TGTGCCAGCAGCCGAGGGGGCTGGGGGGAAAAACTGTTTTTT. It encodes CASSRGGWGEKLFF.

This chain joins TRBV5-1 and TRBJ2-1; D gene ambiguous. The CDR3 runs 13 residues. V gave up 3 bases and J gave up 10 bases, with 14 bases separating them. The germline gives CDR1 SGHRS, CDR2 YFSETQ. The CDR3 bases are TGCGCCAGCAGCTGGACGGCCAAGGGAGAGCAGTTCTTC. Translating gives CASSWTAKGEQFF.

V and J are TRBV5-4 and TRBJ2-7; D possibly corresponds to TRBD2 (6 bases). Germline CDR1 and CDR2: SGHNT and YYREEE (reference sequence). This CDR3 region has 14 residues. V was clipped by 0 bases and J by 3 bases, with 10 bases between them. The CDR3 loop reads CASSLDSGLYEQYV. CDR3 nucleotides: TGTGCCAGCAGCTTGGATAGCGGACTCTACGAGCAGTACGTC.

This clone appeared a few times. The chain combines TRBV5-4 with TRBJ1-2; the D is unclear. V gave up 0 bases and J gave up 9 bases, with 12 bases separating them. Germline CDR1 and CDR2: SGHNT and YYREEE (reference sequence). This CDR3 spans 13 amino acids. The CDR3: CASSLEGGPRYTF. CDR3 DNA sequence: TGTGCCAGCAGCTTGGAGGGAGGTCCTCGCTACACCTTC.

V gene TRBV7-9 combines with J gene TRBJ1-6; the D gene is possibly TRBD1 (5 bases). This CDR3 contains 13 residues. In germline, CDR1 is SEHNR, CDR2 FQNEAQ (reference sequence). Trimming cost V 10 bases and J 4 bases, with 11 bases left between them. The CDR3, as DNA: TGTGCCACAGCGCGGGGGTATAATTCACCCCTCCACTTT. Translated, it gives CATARGYNSPLHF.

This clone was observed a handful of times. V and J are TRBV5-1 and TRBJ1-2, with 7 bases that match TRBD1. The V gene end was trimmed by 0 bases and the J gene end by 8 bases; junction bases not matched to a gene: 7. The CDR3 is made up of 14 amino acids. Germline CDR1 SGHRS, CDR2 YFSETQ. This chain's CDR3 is CASSLADRVEGYTF. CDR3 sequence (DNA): TGCGCCAGCAGCTTGGCCGACAGGGTTGAGGGCTACACCTTC.

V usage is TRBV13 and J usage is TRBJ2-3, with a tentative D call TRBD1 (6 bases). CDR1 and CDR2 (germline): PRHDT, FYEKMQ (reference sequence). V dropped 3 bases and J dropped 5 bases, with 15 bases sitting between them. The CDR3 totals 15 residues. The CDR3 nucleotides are TGTGCCAGCAGCTTGTCTCAGGGGTCGAAAGATACGCAGTATTTT. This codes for CASSLSQGSKDTQYF.

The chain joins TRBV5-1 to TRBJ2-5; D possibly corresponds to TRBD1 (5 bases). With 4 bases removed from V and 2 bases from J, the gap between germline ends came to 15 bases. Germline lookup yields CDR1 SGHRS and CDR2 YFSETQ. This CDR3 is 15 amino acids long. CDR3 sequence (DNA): TGCGCCAGCAGCCGACCTCAGGGTGGGCAAGAGACCCAGTACTTC. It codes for CASSRPQGGQETQYF.

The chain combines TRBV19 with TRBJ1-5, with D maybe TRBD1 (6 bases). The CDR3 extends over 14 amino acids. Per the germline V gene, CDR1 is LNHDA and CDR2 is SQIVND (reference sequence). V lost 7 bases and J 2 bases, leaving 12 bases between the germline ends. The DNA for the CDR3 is TGTGCCAGTAACAGGGAGTCTGGCAATCAGCCCCAGCATTTT. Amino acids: CASNRESGNQPQHF.

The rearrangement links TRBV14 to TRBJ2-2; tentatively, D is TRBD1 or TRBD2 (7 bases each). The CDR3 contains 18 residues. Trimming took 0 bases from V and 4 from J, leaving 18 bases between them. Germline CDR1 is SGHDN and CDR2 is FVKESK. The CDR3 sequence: CASSQEGEGQLGTGELFF. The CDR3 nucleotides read TGTGCCAGCAGCCAAGAGGGGGAGGGACAGCTAGGCACCGGGGAGCTGTTTTTT.

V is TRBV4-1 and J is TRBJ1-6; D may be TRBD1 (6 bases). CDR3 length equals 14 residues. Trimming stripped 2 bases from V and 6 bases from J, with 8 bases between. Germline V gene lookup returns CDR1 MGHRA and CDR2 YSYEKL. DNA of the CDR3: TGCGCCAGCAGCCAACAGGGGTTTAATTCACCCCTCCACTTT. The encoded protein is CASSQQGFNSPLHF.

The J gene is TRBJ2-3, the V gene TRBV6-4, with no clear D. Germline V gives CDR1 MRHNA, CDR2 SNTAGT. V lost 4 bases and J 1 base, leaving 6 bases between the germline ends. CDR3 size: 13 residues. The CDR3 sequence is CASSVERTDTQYF. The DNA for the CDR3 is TGTGCCAGCAGTGTGGAGCGCACAGATACGCAGTATTTT.

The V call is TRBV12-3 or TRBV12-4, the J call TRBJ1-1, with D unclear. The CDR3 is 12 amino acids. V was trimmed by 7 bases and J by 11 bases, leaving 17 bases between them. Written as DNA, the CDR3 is TGTGCCAGCACCCTTTGGGGATTCTGGGCTTTCTTT. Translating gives CASTLWGFWAFF.

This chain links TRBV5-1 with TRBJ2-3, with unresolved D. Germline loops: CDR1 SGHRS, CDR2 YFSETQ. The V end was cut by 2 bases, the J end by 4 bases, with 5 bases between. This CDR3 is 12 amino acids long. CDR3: CASSFTADTQYF. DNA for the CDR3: TGCGCCAGCAGCTTTACAGCAGATACGCAGTATTTT.

In DNA form, the CDR3 reads TGCGCCAGCAGCCAAGGTCCCCCAACTAGCGGAGGTTACAATGAGCAGTTCTTC. Protein sequence: CASSQGPPTSGGYNEQFF. The chain employs TRBV4-1 and TRBJ2-1, with TRBD2 identical over 8 bases. V lost 1 base to trimming and J lost 4 bases; unmatched junction nucleotides: 12. Germline CDR1 is MGHRA and CDR2 is YSYEKL. This CDR3 has 18 amino acids.

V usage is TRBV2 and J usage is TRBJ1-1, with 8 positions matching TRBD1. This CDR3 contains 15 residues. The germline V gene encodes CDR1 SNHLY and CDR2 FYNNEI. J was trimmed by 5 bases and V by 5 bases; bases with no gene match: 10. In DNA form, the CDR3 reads TGTGCCAGCAGTCATGGACAGGGCGGAGGGACTGAAGCTTTCTTT. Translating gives CASSHGQGGGTEAFF.